The source of this T cell receptor beta chain is a study of T cell repertoires in cytomegalovirus infection. Study-level information: Indications of both CMV infection and matching HLA type were provided by public TCR beta signatures. Study findings and constraints: In two of eight donors, the top clonotype was HLA-C-restricted CMV-specific. Individuals carrying CMV plus the relevant HLA were identified by cumulative frequency of public TCR beta families.

As for this clonotype: Its target is not known.

The CDR3 runs to 14 residues. CDR1 is DFQATT and CDR2 is SNEGSKA in the germline V gene (reference sequence). Between the trimmed V and J ends, which lost 1 base and 1 base, there was a span of 10 bases. TCRdb processed the reads anew with MiXCR; each CDR3 protein has one entry. The table records roughly 570,000 distinct CDR3 sequences, about 39% of them present only once. The sequence derives from a human donor in good health (CMV status not recorded). Some clones in this sample may be carry-over from other donors' samples. This chain uses TRBV20-1 with TRBJ1-1, with D hard to call. Sequencing used cultured PBMCs, obtained from culture after CMV antigen stimulation. This chain's CDR3 is CSARGYSWNTEAFF. In DNA, the CDR3 is TGCAGTGCTAGAGGGTACAGCTGGAACACTGAAGCTTTCTTT.